This passage covers 27 T cell receptor beta chains from one sample sequenced in a study of cytomegalovirus exposure and HLA in healthy donors. The PCR had 60 Vbeta and 13 Jbeta primers. Sequencing was performed with immunoSEQ multiplex PCR; in TCRdb, only in-frame clones are kept and a portion is missing. The sample carries roughly 140,000 clones, about four fifths recorded once. The sample was PBMCs. The receptors come from a woman aged 40 to 50 in good health and CMV-seropositive.

This rearrangement joins TRBV5-1 to TRBJ2-3; the match to TRBD2 covers 9 bases. V lost 3 bases, J lost 2 bases, and 4 bases stayed unmatched. This CDR3 is built from 15 residues. Germline V lookup: CDR1 SGHRS, CDR2 YFSETQ. CDR3 sequence: CASSYSGLATDTQYF. Written as DNA, the CDR3 is TGCGCCAGCAGCTACTCGGGACTAGCCACAGATACGCAGTATTTT.

This chain links TRBV19 with TRBJ1-5, with TRBD1 matching over 7 bases. With 5 bases clipped from V and 4 bases from J, the junction kept 20 bases outside the gene matches. CDR1 and CDR2 from the germline V gene are LNHDA and SQIVND (reference sequence). The CDR3 loop spans 19 amino acids. In DNA form, the CDR3 reads TGTGCCAGTAGTCTCAAAATTGGACAGGAAGAATACTTTAATCAGCCCCAGCATTTT. Protein: CASSLKIGQEEYFNQPQHF.

The chain recombines TRBV7-2 with TRBJ2-1; 8 bases map to TRBD2. V was clipped by 2 bases and J by 12 bases; unmatched bases: 3. Germline assignment: CDR1 SGHTA and CDR2 FQGNSA. The CDR3 length is 12 residues. The CDR3 loop reads CASSLLAGLQFF. DNA for the CDR3: TGTGCCAGCAGCTTATTAGCGGGGCTGCAGTTCTTC.

The J gene is TRBJ1-1, the V gene TRBV5-1, with D unclear. The CDR3 totals 13 residues. Per the germline V gene, CDR1 is SGHRS and CDR2 is YFSETQ. Trimming removed 7 bases at V and 4 bases at J, with 14 bases between. The CDR3 DNA follows: TGCGCCAGCGGTTCCGGGGTTACCACTGAAGCTTTCTTT. This encodes CASGSGVTTEAFF.

V gene TRBV4-2 combines with J gene TRBJ2-7; TRBD2 matches 10 bases. The germline V gene encodes CDR1 LGHNA and CDR2 YNFKEQ. The trim removed 0 bases at V and 3 bases at J, leaving 2 bases unmatched. The CDR3 consists of 15 residues. The CDR3 DNA reads TGTGCCAGCAGCCAAGAACTAGCGGGGAACTACGAGCAGTACTTC. This encodes CASSQELAGNYEQYF.

The chain employs TRBV5-1 and TRBJ1-3; no clear D gene. The CDR3 totals 14 residues. The ends were cut back, 0 bases at V and 0 bases at J, with 4 bases in the middle. Germline loops: CDR1 SGHRS, CDR2 YFSETQ. DNA for the CDR3: TGCGCCAGCAGCTTGGGAGGCTCTGGAAACACCATATATTTT. The encoded protein is CASSLGGSGNTIYF.

The chain combines TRBV4-1 with TRBJ2-1; TRBD2 might be the D (6 bases). CDR3 size: 16 residues. Germline lookup yields CDR1 MGHRA and CDR2 YSYEKL. V was cut by 1 base and J by 0 bases, with 10 bases left in between. The DNA of the CDR3 is TGCGCCAGCAGCCAAGTGGCCGGGAGCTCCTACAATGAGCAGTTCTTC. Translating gives CASSQVAGSSYNEQFF.

V gene TRBV5-6 combines with J gene TRBJ2-5; tentative D call: TRBD2 (6 bases). CDR1 SGHDT and CDR2 YYEEEE come from the germline V gene. V dropped 3 bases and J dropped 5 bases, with 14 bases sitting between them. CDR3 size: 14 residues. The CDR3 nucleotides read TGTGCCAGCAGCTCCCCGGGAGTGTGGGAGACCCAGTACTTC. It encodes CASSSPGVWETQYF.

The chain employs TRBV5-1 and TRBJ2-5, with 13 bases aligning to TRBD2. V lost 3 bases, J lost 4 bases, and 9 bases stayed unmatched. The germline V gene has CDR1 SGHRS and CDR2 YFSETQ. This CDR3 spans 17 amino acids. Here the CDR3 reads CASSSGPTSGRLETQYF. The CDR3 DNA sequence: TGCGCCAGCAGCTCGGGACCGACTAGCGGGAGGTTAGAGACCCAGTACTTC.

The genes are TRBV6-5 and TRBJ2-7, with D tentatively TRBD1 (6 bases). The ends were cut back, 5 bases at V and 5 bases at J, with 16 bases in the middle. The CDR3 sequence is 14 residues long. The V gene's germline CDR1 is MNHEY and CDR2 SVGAGI. Here the CDR3 reads CASSVGQSADEQYF. CDR3 DNA: TGTGCCAGCAGTGTCGGACAGTCCGCCGACGAGCAGTACTTC.

This clone was seen a handful of times. The CDR3 reads CSVQMDRAREKLFF. As DNA, the CDR3 is TGCAGCGTTCAAATGGACAGGGCGAGGGAAAAACTGTTTTTT. The J gene is TRBJ1-4, the V gene TRBV29-1; TRBD1 matches at 8 bases. J lost 8 bases, V lost 5 bases, and 10 bases had no gene match. Germline-derived CDR1 and CDR2 are SQVTM and ANQGSEA. CDR3 size: 14 residues.

CDR3 residues: CASGPRTDYEQYF. The CDR3 DNA follows: TGTGCCAGCGGACCAAGGACAGACTACGAGCAGTACTTC. This chain uses TRBV7-9 with TRBJ2-7; possible D gene TRBD1, 6 bases. Germline CDR1 reads SEHNR; CDR2 reads FQNEAQ (reference sequence). The CDR3 is 13 residues long. V was trimmed by 8 bases and J by 3 bases, leaving 14 bases between them.

CDR3 nucleotides: TGCGCCAGCAGCTTCCAGACAGGGAACACTGAAGCTTTCTTT. Translation gives CASSFQTGNTEAFF. The chain carries TRBV5-1 and TRBJ1-1; a weak D match, TRBD1 (6 bases). The CDR3 extends over 14 amino acids. In germline, CDR1 is SGHRS, CDR2 YFSETQ. The germline V and J ends were trimmed by 2 bases and 1 base, with 9 bases remaining between them.

This clone was recorded a few times. The genes are TRBV5-1 and TRBJ2-1; TRBD1 matches 10 bases. The CDR3 has 17 amino acids. Germline V CDR1 and CDR2: SGHRS, YFSETQ. Germline trimming cut 4 bases from V and 5 bases from J; bases unmatched to any gene: 12. The CDR3 sequence: CASSAAGQGTGHNEQFF. The CDR3 DNA follows: TGCGCCAGCAGCGCCGCGGGACAGGGGACTGGGCACAATGAGCAGTTCTTC.

CDR3 DNA: TGTGCCAGCAGCTTACTGAGCGGGCTAGAGACCCAGTACTTC. It yields the protein CASSLLSGLETQYF. The J gene is TRBJ2-5, the V gene TRBV7-9; perhaps TRBD2 as D (6 bases). The CDR3 runs 14 residues. Germline loops: CDR1 SEHNR, CDR2 FQNEAQ (reference sequence). Trimming cost V 2 bases and J 4 bases, with 11 bases left between them.

This sequence joins TRBV29-1 and TRBJ2-7; 9 bases line up with TRBD2. Germline V gene sequence: CDR1 SQVTM, CDR2 ANQGSEA. Trimming took 6 bases from V and 1 from J; bases not matched to a gene: 16. The CDR3 sequence is 17 residues long. The CDR3 nucleotides are TGCAGCGTCGAAATGCAAGGGCTAGCGGGGAGTTCCTACGAGCAGTACTTC. It specifies CSVEMQGLAGSSYEQYF.

This clone was observed a single time. The V and J genes are TRBV6-6 and TRBJ1-2; the D gene is possibly TRBD1 (5 bases). Trimming removed 7 bases at V and 0 bases at J, with 15 bases between. Germline CDR1 is MNHNY and CDR2 is SVGAGI (reference sequence). The CDR3 covers 15 residues. The CDR3 DNA reads TGTGCCAGCAATCTTGCGGGGGGAGCTAACTATGGCTACACCTTC. Translated: CASNLAGGANYGYTF.

In its sample, this clone was seen a few times. The chain recombines TRBV18 with TRBJ2-3, with 7 nucleotides matching TRBD2. The V and J ends lost 2 bases and 0 bases, in that order; junction bases with no gene match: 2. CDR1 KGHSH and CDR2 LQKENI come from the germline V gene. The CDR3 runs to 15 residues. The CDR3: CASSPVSGSTDTQYF. Here the CDR3 DNA reads TGTGCCAGCTCACCAGTTAGCGGGAGCACAGATACGCAGTATTTT.

The chain links TRBV29-1 to TRBJ1-1; 7 bases align to TRBD1. Per germline, CDR1 SQVTM and CDR2 ANQGSEA. This CDR3 contains 13 residues. V dropped 6 bases and J dropped 3; count of bases not matched to a gene: 7. The CDR3 sequence is CSVIGTDHTEAFF. CDR3 sequence (DNA): TGCAGCGTCATCGGGACAGACCACACTGAAGCTTTCTTT. The whole variable domain, filled in from reference TRBV29-1 and TRBJ1-1, reads SAVISQKPSRDICQRGTSLTIQCQVDSQVTMMFWYRQQPGQSLTLIATANQGSEATYESGFVIDKFPISRPNLTFSTLTVSNMSPEDSSIYLCSVIGTDHTEAFFGQGTRLTVV.

This clone has only a few counts. The V gene is TRBV5-1, the J gene TRBJ2-7; 7 bases are a match to TRBD1. This CDR3 spans 14 amino acids. J lost 5 bases, V lost 4 bases, and 9 bases had no gene match. The V gene's germline CDR1 is SGHRS and CDR2 YFSETQ. CDR3 DNA: TGCGCCAGCAGCCCGACAGGGAGTCTCGACGAGCAGTACTTC. It is translated as CASSPTGSLDEQYF.

The V and J genes are TRBV29-1 and TRBJ1-1; TRBD1 might be the D (6 bases). This CDR3 spans 14 amino acids. The V gene's germline CDR1 is SQVTM and CDR2 ANQGSEA. The V gene lost 0 bases and the J gene lost 0 bases, with 8 bases spanning the gap. The CDR3 sequence: CSVEEGQLNTEAFF. The CDR3 DNA follows: TGCAGCGTTGAAGAAGGACAGTTGAACACTGAAGCTTTCTTT.

The CDR3 DNA reads TGTGCCATCAGTGAGTCGGACAGGGGGCGTTCTGAAGCTTTCTTT. Translation gives CAISESDRGRSEAFF. The V and J genes are TRBV10-3 and TRBJ1-1, with 11 bases that match TRBD1. This CDR3 has 15 residues. The junction had 3 bases not matched to a gene; V was cut back by 0 bases and J by 6 bases. Germline V gene sequence: CDR1 ENHRY, CDR2 SYGVKD.

V gene TRBV7-3 combines with J gene TRBJ2-7, with D possibly being TRBD1 (5 bases). Trimming stripped 5 bases from V and 2 bases from J, with 10 bases between. CDR3 length: 13 amino acids. Germline CDR1 SGHTA, CDR2 FQGTGA. CDR3 in amino acids: CASSPGHAYEQYF. The CDR3 DNA reads as TGTGCCAGCAGCCCTGGACATGCCTACGAGCAGTACTTC.

The chain is built from TRBV6-6 and TRBJ2-7, with TRBD2 matching 7 bases. Trimming removed 4 bases from V and 6 bases from J; junction bases left unmatched: 12. CDR1 and CDR2 from the germline V gene are MNHNY and SVGAGI (reference sequence). The CDR3 contains 15 residues. The CDR3 bases are TGTGCCAGCAGTTTTGCCGGGAGGCCTCCTGTCGAGCAGTACTTC. Translated: CASSFAGRPPVEQYF.

The V call is TRBV7-9, the J call TRBJ2-3; perhaps TRBD1 as D (5 bases). The CDR3 consists of 16 residues. CDR1 SEHNR and CDR2 FQNEAQ come from the germline V gene (reference sequence). V was clipped by 5 bases and J by 6 bases, with 21 bases between them. As DNA, the CDR3 is TGTGCCAGCAGCGGGCGGTGGCAGGGTCCAATGGATACGCAGTATTTT. Translating it yields CASSGRWQGPMDTQYF.

The chain links TRBV5-1 to TRBJ2-5; maybe TRBD2 (6 bases). CDR1 SGHRS and CDR2 YFSETQ come from the germline V gene. Trimming took off 0 bases at V and 4 bases at J, with 10 bases between the two ends. CDR3 length: 14 amino acids. CDR3 amino acids: CASSLVGGPETQYF. Written as DNA, the CDR3 is TGCGCCAGCAGCTTGGTCGGAGGGCCAGAGACCCAGTACTTC.

The V call is TRBV25-1, the J call TRBJ2-1; 8 bases match TRBD2. The CDR3 runs to 17 residues. CDR1 is MGHDK, CDR2 SYGVNS, per germline. The V segment lost 3 bases and the J segment 8 bases; nucleotides outside the gene matches: 15. CDR3 nucleotide sequence: TGTGCCAGCAGTGAGATAGTGCCGGGAGGGCCGGTCGATGAGCAGTTCTTC. Its protein product is CASSEIVPGGPVDEQFF.